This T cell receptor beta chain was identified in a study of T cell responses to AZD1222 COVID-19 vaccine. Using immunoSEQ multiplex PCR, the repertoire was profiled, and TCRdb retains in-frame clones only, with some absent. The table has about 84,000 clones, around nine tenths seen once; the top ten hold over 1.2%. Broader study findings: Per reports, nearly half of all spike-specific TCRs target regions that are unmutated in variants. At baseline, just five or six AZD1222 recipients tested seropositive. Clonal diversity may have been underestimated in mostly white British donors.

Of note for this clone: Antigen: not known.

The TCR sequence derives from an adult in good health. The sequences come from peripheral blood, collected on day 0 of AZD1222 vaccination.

For the CDR3, the DNA is TGTGCCAGCAGCTTAGGGCCCGGGGGGATGGGCGAGCAGTACTTC. Translating gives CASSLGPGGMGEQYF. The V gene is TRBV7-6, the J gene TRBJ2-7, with TRBD2 matching over 7 bases. V lost 1 base, J lost 6 bases, and 9 bases stayed unmatched. Looked up from germline, CDR1 is SGHVS and CDR2 is FNYEAQ. The CDR3 loop spans 15 amino acids.